Described below is a single T cell receptor beta chain sequence and its context. This clonotype has a handful of counts. The clone's antigen remains unknown. No much larger clonotype is one base removed from it; base qualities were not supplied. CDR1 and CDR2, looked up from the germline V gene, are MNHNS and SASEGT. From cysteine to phenylalanine, the CDR3 is 14 amino acids long. Just CDR3 DNA is preserved here, 42 bases in frame from base 1. V sheds 8 bases and J sheds 2 bases, leaving 16 bases between their ends. The sample is drawn from a study of CD8 T cells in ankylosing spondylitis (dated 2017 in TCRdb). In the study overall: To find TCR variants linked to disease, the study profiled T cell receptor beta repertoires in ankylosing spondylitis patients and healthy donors. The full study cohort comprised around 25 ankylosing spondylitis patients and approximately 100 healthy donors. Peripheral blood was sampled, and synovial fluid was also collected from ankylosing spondylitis patients. Broader findings and caveats from the paper: Some motif variants were previously reported in synovial fluid and blood of reactive arthritis patients, suggesting common disease-initiation mechanisms. In peripheral blood, the disease-linked clones were found at relatively low frequencies and had a CD8+ phenotype. The disease-linked clones were reported as significantly enriched in matched synovial fluid samples from ankylosing spondylitis patients. A TCR beta motif made up of eight or nine highly homologous amino acid variants appeared to be characteristic of blood from ankylosing spondylitis patients.

The reads were generated on an Illumina HiSeq 2500. Quantitative 5'-RACE with molecular barcodes was the method used to prepare the TCR beta libraries. The study's processing was this. A new computational method, built on a probabilistic model of VDJ rearrangement, was used to identify disease-linked TCR variants. Clones were called with MiXCR by TCRdb after fastp trimmed the public reads at Q25, and only in-frame beta chains were retained. All rows with the same CDR3 protein become a single entry with the most common DNA and genes. The V and J calls reflect TCRdb's pipeline rather than the authors' work. This sample has hundreds of thousands of distinct CDR3 sequences in its table, and about 11% of those were observed once. The top ten hold less than 0.65% of the sample.

The chain uses TRBV6-1 and TRBJ2-7; the D gene is perhaps TRBD2, from 6 matching bases. This TCR came from a male donor with ankylosing spondylitis. Sequences were obtained from blood, either unsorted or a sorted T cell fraction (not recorded which). Read as DNA, the sequence is TGTGCCAGCCGTGGGCGGAGGGTTGCCTACGAGCAGTACTTC. Its protein reads: CASRGRRVAYEQYF.